The rows below give T cell receptor beta chains drawn from one sample of a study of regulatory T cells in long-lasting Graves disease. TCRdb used MiXCR to reprocess the multiplex PCR reads, holding one entry per CDR3 protein. This table holds approximately 350,000 distinct CDR3 sequences, about 12% found once. This same sample was also part of a study on T cells in Graves' hyperthyroidism and ophthalmopathy.

Sample: peripheral blood mononuclear cells (PBMCs), taken at new diagnosis, from a patient treated with antithyroid drugs. These TCRs come from a woman aged 18 to 35 with Graves disease. Both conserved end residues are part of each CDR3. D genes are given only for firm matches. Only part of the rows carry a size: once, few, many, or a class if the clone is expanded.

V,size,J,D,DNA,CDR3
TRBV20-1,many,TRBJ1-5,-,TGCAGTGCTAGAGGTCCTATTAGCAATCAGCCCCAGCATTTT,CSARGPISNQPQHF
TRBV20-1,many,TRBJ2-1,-,TGCAGTGCTCAACGAGTGGAGATAAACTCCTACAATGAGCAGTTCTTC,CSAQRVEINSYNEQFF
TRBV4-3,many,TRBJ2-3,TRBD2,TGCGCCAGCAGCCACGTCTTAGCGGGGAGGGGCACAGATACGCAGTATTTT,CASSHVLAGRGTDTQYF
TRBV29-1,few,TRBJ2-5,TRBD1,TGCAGCGTTGAAGAGAACAGGGGTTTAGAGACCCAGTACTTC,CSVEENRGLETQYF
TRBV7-2,many,TRBJ1-2,-,TGTGCCAGCACCCCTGTGGGGGGTGGCTACACCTTC,CASTPVGGGYTF
TRBV7-2,many,TRBJ2-1,TRBD2,TGTGCCAGCAGCTTCCGGACTAGCGGGCCCAATGAGCAGTTCTTC,CASSFRTSGPNEQFF
TRBV7-3,few,TRBJ1-5,-,TGTGCCAGCAGCTTAAGAAAAGCCCGAACCAATCAGCCCCAGCATTTT,CASSLRKARTNQPQHF
TRBV6-2/TRBV6-3,many,TRBJ2-5,TRBD2,TGTGCCAGCAGTTACGAAAGCGGGACTAGCGGGAGTCGGGAGACCCAGTACTTC,CASSYESGTSGSRETQYF
TRBV20-1,many,TRBJ2-3,TRBD2,TGCAGTGCGCAACCTAGCGGGGGTACGAGGGATACGCAGTATTTT,CSAQPSGGTRDTQYF
TRBV19,many,TRBJ2-1,-,TGTGCCAGTAGTCAGACCCCTGACGTGCAGTTCTTC,CASSQTPDVQFF
TRBV7-9,many,TRBJ1-5,TRBD1,TGTGCCAGCAGCTCGGGACAGCGGTATCAGCCCCAGCATTTT,CASSSGQRYQPQHF
TRBV5-1,-,TRBJ2-6,-,TGCGCCAGCAGCTTGCTTCCCAGGGCGCCCTCCTCTGGGGCCAACGTCCTGACTTTC,CASSLLPRAPSSGANVLTF
TRBV2,many,TRBJ1-4,-,TGTGCCAGCACCAGATTGGATACAACTAATGAAAAACTGTTTTTT,CASTRLDTTNEKLFF
TRBV11-2,many,TRBJ2-7,TRBD1,TGTGCCAGCAGCTTCGACAGGGGTCTCTACGAGCAGTACTTC,CASSFDRGLYEQYF
TRBV15,many,TRBJ1-1,-,TGTGCCACCAGCAGAGAGGAGGGGGTGTACACTGAAGCTTTCTTT,CATSREEGVYTEAFF
TRBV25-1,few,TRBJ1-1,-,TGTGCCAGCAGTGAATCCCGCAGTGCTATCCCTGGGGCTTTCTTT,CASSESRSAIPGAFF
TRBV5-1,many,TRBJ2-7,TRBD2,TGCGCCAGCAGCGATTCCCCTCTCCGTAGCGGGAGAAGCGAGCAGTACTTC,CASSDSPLRSGRSEQYF
TRBV24-1,-,TRBJ1-2,-,TGTGCCACCAGTGATTCCCTCTATGGCTACACCTTC,CATSDSLYGYTF
TRBV20-1,few,TRBJ2-4,TRBD1,TGCAGTGCTAGAGCCCGACAGGGAAGAGGCAAAAACATTCAGTACTTC,CSARARQGRGKNIQYF